A selection of T cell receptor beta chains follows, all from one sample in a study of shared clonotypes between healthy human individuals. TCRdb's copy holds only in-frame clones and misses some; the assay was immunoSEQ multiplex PCR. The sample yields about 2.4 million clones, roughly 92% seen once. The sequenced material came from naive CD4+ T cells sorted from blood. These receptors all stem from a man younger than 35 in good health. CDR3s include the opening cysteine and the closing phenylalanine or tryptophan. Each record gives: V gene, D gene, clone size, J gene, CDR3 protein, CDR3 DNA. D genes are given only for firm matches. Clone size, where shown, is once, few, many, or a class for clones that have expanded.

TRBV27	-	-	TRBJ2-5	CASSLDRAETQYF	TGTGCCAGCAGTTTAGACCGCGCGGAGACCCAGTACTTC
TRBV18	TRBD1	-	TRBJ2-3	CASSPPTGESTDTQYF	TGTGCCAGCTCACCTCCCACAGGGGAAAGCACAGATACGCAGTATTTT
TRBV7-9	TRBD1	few	TRBJ1-2	CASSSGRGPGYTF	TGTGCCAGCAGCTCGGGGAGGGGGCCTGGCTACACCTTC
TRBV30	-	-	TRBJ2-3	CAWSGGVPDTQYF	TGTGCCTGGAGTGGGGGAGTACCAGATACGCAGTATTTT
TRBV5-1	-	-	TRBJ2-2	CASRRQPNTGELFF	TGCGCCAGCAGACGACAGCCGAACACCGGGGAGCTGTTTTTT
TRBV18	-	-	TRBJ2-2	CASSPRVIGTINTGELFF	TGTGCCAGCTCACCACGGGTAATCGGGACAATTAACACCGGGGAGCTGTTTTTT
TRBV6-5	-	-	TRBJ1-1	CASSSQRWGLTEAFF	TGTGCCAGCAGTAGTCAACGATGGGGTCTCACTGAAGCTTTCTTT
TRBV5-1	-	-	TRBJ1-6	CASSLGVWAPSPLHF	TGCGCCAGCAGCTTGGGAGTGTGGGCCCCCTCCCCCCTCCACTTT
TRBV7-9	-	-	TRBJ2-5	CASSPRARGETQYF	TGTGCCAGCAGCCCCCGGGCCCGAGGGGAGACCCAGTACTTC
TRBV5-4	TRBD1	-	TRBJ2-5	CASSLAQGSVETQYF	TGTGCCAGCAGCTTGGCACAGGGGAGTGTGGAGACCCAGTACTTC
TRBV9	TRBD1	-	TRBJ2-3	CASSVGTGTDTQYF	TGTGCCAGCAGCGTGGGGACAGGCACAGATACGCAGTATTTT
TRBV10-3	-	-	TRBJ2-7	CAISEGSSYEQYF	TGTGCCATCAGTGAGGGGAGCTCCTACGAGCAGTACTTC
TRBV10-3	-	-	TRBJ1-1	CAISGGRQNTEAFF	TGTGCCATCAGTGGTGGCAGGCAGAACACTGAAGCTTTCTTT
TRBV19	-	-	TRBJ2-5	CASSRWEQETQYF	TGTGCCAGTAGTCGTTGGGAGCAAGAGACCCAGTACTTC
TRBV5-1	TRBD2	once	TRBJ2-7	CASSLAGTSGRMYEQYF	TGCGCCAGCAGCTTGGCCGGGACTAGCGGGAGAATGTACGAGCAGTACTTC
TRBV7-2	TRBD2	-	TRBJ2-1	CASSSLAGGLNEQFF	TGTGCCAGCAGCTCCCTAGCGGGAGGGTTAAATGAGCAGTTCTTC
TRBV5-4	TRBD2	-	TRBJ2-7	CASSSLAGGVDNEQYF	TGTGCCAGCAGCTCCTTAGCGGGGGGGGTAGACAACGAGCAGTACTTC
TRBV9	TRBD1	-	TRBJ1-2	CASSAQPGQGLGYTF	TGTGCCAGCAGCGCCCAACCGGGACAGGGGCTGGGCTACACCTTC
TRBV7-2	-	-	TRBJ2-3	CASSSFHYGPDTQYF	TGTGCCAGCAGCTCCTTTCATTATGGACCAGATACGCAGTATTTT
TRBV6-1	-	once	TRBJ1-2	CASSESVVGTTPNTF	TGTGCCAGCAGTGAATCGGTGGTCGGAACGACGCCCAACACCTTC
TRBV5-1	TRBD1	-	TRBJ2-3	CASSSTGWDTQYF	TGCGCCAGCAGCTCGACAGGGTGGGATACGCAGTATTTT
TRBV5-8	-	-	TRBJ1-3	CASSWDTSSSGNTIYF	TGTGCCAGCAGCTGGGACACTTCAAGCTCTGGAAACACCATATATTTT
TRBV7-9	TRBD2	once	TRBJ2-4	CASSPLAGSAKNIQYF	TGTGCCAGCAGCCCCCTAGCGGGATCGGCCAAAAACATTCAGTACTTC
TRBV11-2	-	-	TRBJ2-3	CASSPVGGSTDTQYF	TGTGCCAGCAGCCCCGTTGGCGGAAGCACAGATACGCAGTATTTT
TRBV25-1	-	-	TRBJ1-4	CASSDAWTVGRGEKLFF	TGTGCCAGCAGTGACGCGTGGACTGTAGGTCGGGGTGAAAAACTGTTTTTT
TRBV30	-	-	TRBJ1-6	CAWNPVDNSPLHF	TGTGCCTGGAATCCGGTGGATAATTCACCCCTCCACTTT
TRBV6-5	-	-	TRBJ2-7	CASSSRSVGQNEQYF	TGTGCCAGCAGTTCACGGTCGGTTGGGCAAAACGAGCAGTACTTC
TRBV28	-	-	TRBJ2-1	CASSSVGDLPLDEQFF	TGTGCCAGCAGTTCTGTGGGGGACCTGCCGCTGGATGAGCAGTTCTTC
TRBV6-5	-	-	TRBJ1-1	CASSRGQNTEAFF	TGTGCCAGCAGCCGGGGACAGAACACTGAAGCTTTCTTT
TRBV5-1	-	-	TRBJ2-7	CASHGGVQQYF	TGCGCCAGTCACGGAGGGGTGCAGCAGTACTTC
TRBV27	TRBD1	-	TRBJ2-7	CASSRQGQVYEQYF	TGTGCCAGCAGTCGACAGGGGCAAGTCTACGAGCAGTACTTC
TRBV20-1	TRBD1	-	TRBJ1-6	CSARTGPPLHF	TGCAGTGCTCGGACAGGACCACCCCTCCACTTT
TRBV2	-	-	TRBJ1-2	CASSDSGRWADGNYGYTF	TGTGCCAGCAGTGATAGCGGCAGATGGGCAGATGGTAACTATGGCTACACCTTC
TRBV19	-	-	TRBJ1-1	CASSIILGNTEAFF	TGTGCCAGTAGTATTATCTTGGGAAACACTGAAGCTTTCTTT
TRBV19	TRBD1	-	TRBJ2-2	CASSIVSGTVRTGELFF	TGTGCCAGTAGTATAGTCTCCGGGACAGTAAGGACCGGGGAGCTGTTTTTT
TRBV25-1	-	-	TRBJ1-4	CASSESRSYNEKLFF	TGTGCCAGCAGTGAATCCCGGAGCTATAATGAAAAACTGTTTTTT
TRBV18	TRBD2	-	TRBJ2-1	CASSPKRGNNEQFF	TGTGCCAGCTCACCAAAGCGGGGGAACAATGAGCAGTTCTTC
TRBV28	TRBD1	-	TRBJ1-2	CASSSSGTGGANGYTF	TGTGCCAGCAGCTCCTCCGGGACAGGGGGAGCAAATGGCTACACCTTC
TRBV21-1	-	once	TRBJ2-2	CASSARTADSGRAAGELFF	TGTGCCAGCAGCGCCAGGACTGCGGATAGCGGGAGGGCCGCCGGGGAGCTGTTTTTT
TRBV18	-	-	TRBJ2-7	CASSLGGGVEQYF	TGTGCCAGCTCCCTGGGCGGTGGAGTCGAGCAGTACTTC
TRBV6-1	TRBD2	-	TRBJ2-1	CASSGRGTTTGQFF	TGTGCCAGCAGTGGACGTGGGACTACCACCGGGCAGTTCTTC
TRBV18	-	-	TRBJ2-5	CASSVEGRRQETQYF	TGTGCCAGCTCAGTCGAGGGGAGGCGGCAAGAGACCCAGTACTTC
TRBV19	-	-	TRBJ1-5	CASRLGQYSNQPQHF	TGTGCCAGTAGGCTAGGACAGTATAGCAATCAGCCCCAGCATTTT
TRBV15	TRBD1	-	TRBJ2-5	CATRQGPQETQYF	TGTGCCACCCGACAGGGTCCCCAAGAGACCCAGTACTTC
TRBV5-3	-	few	TRBJ1-5	CARSRKFHQPQHF	TGTGCCAGAAGCCGCAAATTTCATCAGCCCCAGCATTTT